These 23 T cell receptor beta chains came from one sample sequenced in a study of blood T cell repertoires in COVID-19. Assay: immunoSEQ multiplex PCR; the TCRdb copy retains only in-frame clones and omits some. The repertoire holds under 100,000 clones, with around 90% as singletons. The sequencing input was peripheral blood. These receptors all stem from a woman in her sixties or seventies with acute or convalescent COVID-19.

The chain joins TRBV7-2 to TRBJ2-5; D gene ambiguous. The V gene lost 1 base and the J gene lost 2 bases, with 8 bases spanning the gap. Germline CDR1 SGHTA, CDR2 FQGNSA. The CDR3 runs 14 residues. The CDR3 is CASSLGSLQETQYF. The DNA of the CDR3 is TGTGCCAGCAGCTTAGGTTCCCTACAAGAGACCCAGTACTTC.

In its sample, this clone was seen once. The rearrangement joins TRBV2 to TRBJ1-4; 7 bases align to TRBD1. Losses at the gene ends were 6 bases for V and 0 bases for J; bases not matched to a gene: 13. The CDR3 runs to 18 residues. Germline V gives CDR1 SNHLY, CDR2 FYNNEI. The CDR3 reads CASSVALGQHATNEKLFF. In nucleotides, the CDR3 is TGTGCCAGCAGCGTTGCCCTGGGACAGCATGCAACTAATGAAAAACTGTTTTTT.

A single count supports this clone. The CDR3 loop is CASSPEGAGSGGYTF. CDR3 coding DNA: TGTGCCAGCAGCCCCGAGGGTGCGGGAAGTGGGGGCTACACCTTC. The rearrangement joins TRBV13 to TRBJ1-2; D is undetermined. Trimming removed 5 bases at V and 8 bases at J, with 21 bases between. CDR3 size: 15 residues. Germline V lookup: CDR1 PRHDT, CDR2 FYEKMQ (reference sequence).

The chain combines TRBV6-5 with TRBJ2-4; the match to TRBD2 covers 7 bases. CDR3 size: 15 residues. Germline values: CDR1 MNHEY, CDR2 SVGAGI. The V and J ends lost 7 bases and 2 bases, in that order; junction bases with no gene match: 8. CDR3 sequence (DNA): TGTGCCAGCACTGGGGGGGTTTCGACCAAAAACATTCAGTACTTC. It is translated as CASTGGVSTKNIQYF.

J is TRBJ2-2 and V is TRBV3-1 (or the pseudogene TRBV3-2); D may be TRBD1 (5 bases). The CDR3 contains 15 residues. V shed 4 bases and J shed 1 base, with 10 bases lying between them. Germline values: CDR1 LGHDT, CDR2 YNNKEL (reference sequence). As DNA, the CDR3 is TGTGCCAGCAGCCGCTACACAGGGAACACCGGGGAGCTGTTTTTT. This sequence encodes CASSRYTGNTGELFF.

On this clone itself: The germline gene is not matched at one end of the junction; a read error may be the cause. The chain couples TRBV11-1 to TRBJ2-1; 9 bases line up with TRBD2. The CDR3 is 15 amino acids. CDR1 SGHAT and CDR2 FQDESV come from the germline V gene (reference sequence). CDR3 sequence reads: CVSSLRLAAYNEQFF. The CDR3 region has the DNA TGTGTCAGCAGCCTACGACTAGCGGCCTACAATGAGCAGTTCTTC. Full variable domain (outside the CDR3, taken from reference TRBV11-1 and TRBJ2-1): EAEVAQSPRYKITEKSQAVAFWCDPISGHATLYWYRQILGQGPELLVQFQDESVVDDSQLPKDRFSAERLKGVDSTLKIQPAELGDSAMYLCVSSLRLAAYNEQFFGPGTRLTVL.

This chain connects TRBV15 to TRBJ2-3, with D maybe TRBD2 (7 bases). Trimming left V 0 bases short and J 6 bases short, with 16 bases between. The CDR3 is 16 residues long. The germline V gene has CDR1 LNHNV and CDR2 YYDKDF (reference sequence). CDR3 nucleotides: TGTGCCACCAGCAGAGATGCGGGGGCGAGCGCGGATACGCAGTATTTT. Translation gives CATSRDAGASADTQYF.

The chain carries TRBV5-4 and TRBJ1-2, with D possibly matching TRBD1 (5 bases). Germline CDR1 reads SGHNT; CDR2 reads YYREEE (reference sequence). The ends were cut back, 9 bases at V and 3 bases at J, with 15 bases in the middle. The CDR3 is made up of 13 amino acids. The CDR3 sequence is CATNMGGDYGYTF. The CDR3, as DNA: TGTGCCACCAACATGGGGGGGGACTATGGCTACACCTTC.

The CDR3 region is CSHTLERQETQYF. In DNA form, the CDR3 reads TGCAGCCACACACTCGAGCGGCAAGAGACCCAGTACTTC. J is TRBJ2-5 and V is TRBV29-1; possible D gene TRBD2, 5 bases. CDR3 length: 13 residues. V was clipped by 8 bases and J by 2 bases, with 15 bases between them. Germline assignment: CDR1 SQVTM and CDR2 ANQGSEA.

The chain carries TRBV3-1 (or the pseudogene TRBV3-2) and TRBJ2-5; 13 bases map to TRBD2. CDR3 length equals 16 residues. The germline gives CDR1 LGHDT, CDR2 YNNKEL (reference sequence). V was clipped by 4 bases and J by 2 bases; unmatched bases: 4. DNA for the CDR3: TGTGCCAGCAGCCTTGGACTAGCGGGGGTTCAAGAGACCCAGTACTTC. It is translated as CASSLGLAGVQETQYF.

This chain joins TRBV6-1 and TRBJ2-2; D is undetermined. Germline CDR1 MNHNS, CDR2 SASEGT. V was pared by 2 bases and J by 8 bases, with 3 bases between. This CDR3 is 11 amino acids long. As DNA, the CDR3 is TGTGCCAGCAGTGAATCTGGGGAGCTGTTTTTT. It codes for CASSESGELFF.

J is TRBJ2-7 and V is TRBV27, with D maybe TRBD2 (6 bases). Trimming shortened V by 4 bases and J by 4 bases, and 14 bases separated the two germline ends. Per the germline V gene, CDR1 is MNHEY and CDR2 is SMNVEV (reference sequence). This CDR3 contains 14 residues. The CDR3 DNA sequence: TGTGCCAGCAGTTCTCCTGGACTACCGTACGAGCAGTACTTC. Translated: CASSSPGLPYEQYF.

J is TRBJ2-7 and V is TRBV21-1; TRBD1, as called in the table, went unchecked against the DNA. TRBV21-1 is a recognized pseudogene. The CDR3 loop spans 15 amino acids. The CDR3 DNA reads TGTGCCAGCAGCAAACCGGGACAGGGAGAAGGCGAGCAGTACGTC. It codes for CASSKPGQGEGEQYV.

CDR3 residues: CASSQEGGGQETQYF. DNA of the CDR3: TGTGCCAGCAGCCAAGAAGGGGGGGGCCAAGAGACCCAGTACTTC. The rearrangement joins TRBV3-1 (or the pseudogene TRBV3-2) to TRBJ2-5, with D tentatively TRBD2 (7 bases). The CDR3 is made up of 15 amino acids. Germline CDR1 and CDR2: LGHDT and YNNKEL (reference sequence). V was clipped by 0 bases and J by 1 base, with 9 bases between them.

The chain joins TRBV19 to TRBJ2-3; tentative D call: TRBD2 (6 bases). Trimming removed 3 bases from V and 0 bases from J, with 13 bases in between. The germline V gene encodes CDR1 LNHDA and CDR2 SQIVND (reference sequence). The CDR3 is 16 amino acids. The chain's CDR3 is CASSIWAGTSTDTQYF. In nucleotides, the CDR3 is TGTGCCAGTAGTATCTGGGCGGGAACTAGCACAGATACGCAGTATTTT.

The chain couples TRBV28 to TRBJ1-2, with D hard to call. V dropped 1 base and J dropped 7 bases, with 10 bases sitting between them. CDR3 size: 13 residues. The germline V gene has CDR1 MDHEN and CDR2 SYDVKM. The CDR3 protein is CASSLLAGVGYTF. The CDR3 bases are TGTGCCAGCAGTTTATTGGCAGGTGTTGGCTACACCTTC.

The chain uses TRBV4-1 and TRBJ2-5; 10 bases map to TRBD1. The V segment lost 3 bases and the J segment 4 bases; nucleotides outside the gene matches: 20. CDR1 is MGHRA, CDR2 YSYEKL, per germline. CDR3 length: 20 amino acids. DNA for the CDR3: TGCGCCAGCAGCCACCCCCCGTTTTCGATCTTGACAGGGGGCGCAGAGACCCAGTACTTC. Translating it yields CASSHPPFSILTGGAETQYF.

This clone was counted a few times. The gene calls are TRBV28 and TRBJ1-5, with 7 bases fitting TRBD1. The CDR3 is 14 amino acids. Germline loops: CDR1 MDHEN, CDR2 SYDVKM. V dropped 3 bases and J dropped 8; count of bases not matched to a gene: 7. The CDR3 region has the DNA TGTGCCAGCAGTTTGCCCGACAGGGATAAGCCCCAGCATTTT. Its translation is CASSLPDRDKPQHF.

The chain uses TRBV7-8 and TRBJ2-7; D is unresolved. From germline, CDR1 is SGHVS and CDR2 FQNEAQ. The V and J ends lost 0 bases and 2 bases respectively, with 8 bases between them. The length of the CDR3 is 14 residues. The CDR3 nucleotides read TGTGCCAGCAGCTTAGCAGCTACCACCTACGAGCAGTACTTC. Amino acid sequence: CASSLAATTYEQYF.

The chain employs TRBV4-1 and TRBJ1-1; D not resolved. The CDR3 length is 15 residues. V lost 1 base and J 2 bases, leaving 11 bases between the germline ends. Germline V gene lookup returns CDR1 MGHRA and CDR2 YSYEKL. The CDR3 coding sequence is TGCGCCAGCAGCCAAGTACGCAGGATCAACACTGAAGCTTTCTTT. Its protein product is CASSQVRRINTEAFF.

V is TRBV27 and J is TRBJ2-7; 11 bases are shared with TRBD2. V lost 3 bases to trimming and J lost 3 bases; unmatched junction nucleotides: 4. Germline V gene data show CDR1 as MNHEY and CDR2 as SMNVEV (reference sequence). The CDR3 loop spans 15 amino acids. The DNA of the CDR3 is TGTGCCAGCAGTTTTGGGACTAGCGGCTTCTACGAGCAGTACTTC. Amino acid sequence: CASSFGTSGFYEQYF.

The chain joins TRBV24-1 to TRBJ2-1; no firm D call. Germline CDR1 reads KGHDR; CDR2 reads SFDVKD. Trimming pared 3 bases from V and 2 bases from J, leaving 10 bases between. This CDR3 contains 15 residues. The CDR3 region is CATSDPTRTYNEQFF. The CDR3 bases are TGTGCCACCAGTGATCCAACAAGAACCTACAATGAGCAGTTCTTC.

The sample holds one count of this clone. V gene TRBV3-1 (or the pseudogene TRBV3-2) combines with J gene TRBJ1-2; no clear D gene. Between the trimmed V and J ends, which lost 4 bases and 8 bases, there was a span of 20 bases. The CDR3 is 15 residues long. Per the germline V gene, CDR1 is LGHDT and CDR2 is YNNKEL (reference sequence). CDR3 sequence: CASSPSSGRSGGYTF. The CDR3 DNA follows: TGTGCCAGCAGCCCGTCTTCTGGCCGGAGCGGAGGCTACACCTTC.